The 30 T cell receptor beta chains listed next were all sequenced from one sample in a study of TIL therapy for anti-PD-1-resistant metastatic lung cancer. Time point of the sample: pre-treatment sample, taken before nivolumab and TIL therapy. The tumor samples were excised metastases, mostly pleural nodules or supraclavicular lymph nodes. This was the immunoSEQ v3 assay. Assay used: immunoSEQ multiplex PCR; TCRdb lists only in-frame clones, some missing. This table has 45,000 to 60,000 clones, around 64% appearing once. The sample consisted of tumor tissue, taken at baseline. The receptors were gathered from a person between 30 and 80 years old with non-small cell lung cancer.

The rearrangement uses TRBV5-1 and TRBJ1-2; 10 nucleotides align to TRBD1. J lost 8 bases, V lost 2 bases, and 12 bases had no gene match. The length of the CDR3 is 16 residues. CDR1 is SGHRS, CDR2 YFSETQ, per germline. In DNA form, the CDR3 reads TGCGCCAGCAGCTTAACATCGGGACAGGGGATTGACGGCTACACCTTC. Translation: CASSLTSGQGIDGYTF.

The chain uses TRBV7-9 and TRBJ2-2, with 10 nucleotides matching TRBD2. Trimming at V came to 5 bases and at J to 4 bases, leaving 7 bases not matched to a gene. CDR3 size: 16 residues. CDR1 and CDR2 (germline): SEHNR, FQNEAQ (reference sequence). CDR3 nucleotide sequence: TGTGCCAGCAGCGCTACTAGCGGGATGATCACCGGGGAGCTGTTTTTT. It specifies CASSATSGMITGELFF.

Written as DNA, the CDR3 is TGTGCCAGCAGTCCGGGGGCCAGGGCAGCCCAGCCCCAGCATTTT. Its protein product is CASSPGARAAQPQHF. The chain uses TRBV28 and TRBJ1-5, with D perhaps matching TRBD1 (6 bases). In germline, CDR1 is MDHEN, CDR2 SYDVKM. V shed 5 bases and J shed 7 bases, with 18 bases lying between them. This CDR3 spans 15 amino acids.

This clone showed up just a few times. V gene TRBV5-1 combines with J gene TRBJ1-3; tentatively, D is TRBD1 (5 bases). The CDR3 totals 15 residues. The germline V gene has CDR1 SGHRS and CDR2 YFSETQ. V lost 3 bases and J 4 bases, leaving 14 bases between the germline ends. CDR3 in amino acids: CASSSTGTVGNTIYF. The CDR3 region has the DNA TGCGCCAGCAGCTCGACGGGGACTGTAGGAAACACCATATATTTT. The full variable domain, its missing parts supplied by reference TRBV5-1 and TRBJ1-3, is KAGVTQTPRYLIKTRGQQVTLSCSPISGHRSVSWYQQTPGQGLQFLFEYFSETQRNKGNFPGRFSGRQFSNSRSEMNVSTLELGDSALYLCASSSTGTVGNTIYFGEGSWLTVV.

V usage is TRBV19 and J usage is TRBJ1-1; D not resolved. This CDR3 region has 14 residues. V lost 4 bases to trimming and J lost 5 bases, with 14 bases between them. Germline CDR1 and CDR2: LNHDA and SQIVND (reference sequence). CDR3 sequence reads: CASSTGGRQTEAFF. In DNA, the CDR3 is TGTGCCAGTAGTACTGGCGGGAGACAAACTGAAGCTTTCTTT. Full variable domain (remainder filled in from reference TRBV19 and TRBJ1-1): DGGITQSPKYLFRKEGQNVTLSCEQNLNHDAMYWYRQDPGQGLRLIYYSQIVNDFQKGDIAEGYSVSREKKESFPLTVTSAQKNPTAFYLCASSTGGRQTEAFFGQGTRLTVV.

The chain has TRBV7-6 and TRBJ2-3; 8 positions agree with TRBD2. After removal of 5 bases from V and 1 base from J, the junction contained 5 bases not matched to a gene. The CDR3 loop spans 15 amino acids. CDR1 is SGHVS, CDR2 FNYEAQ, per germline. The CDR3 is CASSQRGSGTDTQYF. As DNA, the CDR3 is TGTGCCAGCAGCCAGCGGGGGAGTGGCACAGATACGCAGTATTTT.

This chain uses TRBV27 with TRBJ2-7, with TRBD1 matching over 9 bases. CDR1 and CDR2 (germline): MNHEY, SMNVEV (reference sequence). V dropped 4 bases and J dropped 2; count of bases not matched to a gene: 0. The CDR3 loop spans 13 amino acids. The CDR3 region is CASSWTGAYEQYF. CDR3 DNA sequence: TGTGCCAGCAGTTGGACAGGGGCCTACGAGCAGTACTTC.

The rearrangement joins TRBV4-3 to TRBJ2-3; TRBD2 might be the D (6 bases). This CDR3 has 14 residues. Germline loops: CDR1 LGHNA, CDR2 YSLEER. The ends were cut back, 4 bases at V and 3 bases at J, with 11 bases in the middle. This CDR3 is CASSPGRGTDTQYF. The CDR3 nucleotides read TGCGCCAGCAGCCCTGGGCGGGGTACAGATACGCAGTATTTT.

The chain employs TRBV4-1 and TRBJ1-1, with 8 bases matching TRBD1. The CDR3 is made up of 15 amino acids. Germline assignment: CDR1 MGHRA and CDR2 YSYEKL. V was pared by 3 bases and J by 4 bases, with 7 bases of the junction left unmatched. For the CDR3, the DNA is TGCGCCAGCAGCCACCCCACGGACAGGGTCACTGAAGCTTTCTTT. The encoded protein is CASSHPTDRVTEAFF.

J is TRBJ1-1 and V is TRBV6-4, with 7 bases that match TRBD1. This CDR3 is built from 15 residues. Germline V gene data show CDR1 as MRHNA and CDR2 as SNTAGT. V trimming: 2 bases; J trimming: 1 base; junction bases outside the gene matches: 4. The CDR3 is CASSDRGQRNTEAFF. CDR3 sequence (DNA): TGTGCCAGCAGTGACAGGGGACAGAGGAACACTGAAGCTTTCTTT.

The V gene is TRBV29-1, the J gene TRBJ2-1; D is possibly TRBD2 (5 bases). Trimming left V 7 bases short and J 5 bases short, with 15 bases between. Germline-derived CDR1 and CDR2 are SQVTM and ANQGSEA. The CDR3 spans 13 residues. CDR3 sequence (DNA): TGCAGCGCCCTCCTGGGGAGAAACAATGAGCAGTTCTTC. This gives the protein CSALLGRNNEQFF.

The chain combines TRBV6-5 with TRBJ1-1, with D possibly TRBD1 on 5 matching bases. The CDR3 covers 13 residues. V dropped 2 bases and J dropped 1 base, with 5 bases sitting between them. CDR1 and CDR2 (germline): MNHEY, SVGAGI. The CDR3 sequence is CASSYRGNTEAFF. CDR3 nucleotides: TGTGCCAGCAGTTACAGGGGGAACACTGAAGCTTTCTTT.

The V gene is TRBV2, the J gene TRBJ2-7; 9 positions match TRBD2. The CDR3 extends over 18 amino acids. The V gene's germline CDR1 is SNHLY and CDR2 FYNNEI. The V gene end was trimmed by 2 bases and the J gene end by 0 bases; junction bases not matched to a gene: 11. The CDR3 bases are TGTGCCAGCAGTGAAATTGGTGTTAGCGGGGGCCTCTCCTACGAGCAGTACTTC. Residues: CASSEIGVSGGLSYEQYF.

This chain uses TRBV19 with TRBJ1-5; D remains ambiguous. Germline CDR1 LNHDA, CDR2 SQIVND (reference sequence). V lost 3 bases and J 1 base, leaving 4 bases between the germline ends. This CDR3 is 13 amino acids long. DNA of the CDR3: TGTGCCAGTAGTATTAGCAGCAATCAGCCCCAGCATTTT. Translation gives CASSISSNQPQHF. Supplemented by reference TRBV19 and TRBJ1-5, the full variable domain reads DGGITQSPKYLFRKEGQNVTLSCEQNLNHDAMYWYRQDPGQGLRLIYYSQIVNDFQKGDIAEGYSVSREKKESFPLTVTSAQKNPTAFYLCASSISSNQPQHFGDGTRLSIL.

CDR3 coding DNA: TGCGCCAGCAGCTTCCGACAGGGCGCGAATGAGCAGTTCTTC. Its protein product is CASSFRQGANEQFF. The V gene is TRBV5-1, the J gene TRBJ2-1, with 7 bases that match TRBD1. The V and J ends lost 2 bases and 7 bases, in that order; junction bases with no gene match: 6. Germline values: CDR1 SGHRS, CDR2 YFSETQ. CDR3 length equals 14 residues.

V and J are TRBV19 and TRBJ2-5, with 10 bases lining up with TRBD1. The CDR3 has 16 residues. The germline V gene has CDR1 LNHDA and CDR2 SQIVND (reference sequence). V trimming: 7 bases; J trimming: 2 bases; junction bases outside the gene matches: 10. CDR3 loop: CASTPSGQGLQETQYF. The CDR3 DNA sequence: TGTGCCAGTACCCCCTCGGGACAGGGGCTACAAGAGACCCAGTACTTC.

V and J are TRBV7-2 and TRBJ1-2; 7 bases are a match to TRBD1. V lost 5 bases, J lost 6 bases, and 6 bases stayed unmatched. The V gene's germline CDR1 is SGHTA and CDR2 FQGNSA. The CDR3 sequence is 13 residues long. CDR3 sequence (DNA): TGTGCCAGCAGCGCACGACAGGGAAATGGCTACACCTTC. It translates to CASSARQGNGYTF.

The CDR3 is CASTDRLNSSGNTIYF. Written as DNA, the CDR3 is TGTGCCAGCACCGACAGGCTCAATTCCTCTGGAAACACCATATATTTT. This chain links TRBV28 with TRBJ1-3; TRBD1 might be the D (6 bases). The germline CDR1 and CDR2 sequences are MDHEN and SYDVKM. V gave up 7 bases and J gave up 0 bases, with 16 bases separating them. There are 16 residues in the CDR3.

This clone came up once. The V call is TRBV9, the J call TRBJ2-1; D unresolved. CDR1 is SGDLS and CDR2 is YYNGEE in the germline V gene. The CDR3 runs 14 residues. V shed 2 bases and J shed 7 bases, with 13 bases lying between them. CDR3 region: CASSVPLRPNEQFF. The CDR3 bases are TGTGCCAGCAGCGTCCCGTTACGGCCAAATGAGCAGTTCTTC.

The rearrangement links TRBV5-5 to TRBJ2-1; possibly TRBD1 for D (5 bases). The V end lost 4 bases, the J end lost 9 bases, and 8 bases lay between the germline ends. This CDR3 has 11 residues. The germline V gene has CDR1 SGHKS and CDR2 YYEKEE (reference sequence). The CDR3 DNA reads as TGTGCCAGCAGCCTGCAGGGTGAGCAGTTCTTC. As protein: CASSLQGEQFF.

The chain has TRBV6-5 and TRBJ2-3; D gene ambiguous. Per the germline V gene, CDR1 is MNHEY and CDR2 is SVGAGI. The CDR3 loop spans 11 amino acids. V lost 4 bases and J lost 6, with 5 bases in between. The CDR3 loop is CASSSFDTQYF. As DNA, the CDR3 is TGTGCCAGCAGTTCGTTTGATACGCAGTATTTT.

This clone was observed a handful of times. The CDR3 DNA reads TGTGCCAGCAGCTTAACGAACTACGAGCAGTACTTC. This sequence encodes CASSLTNYEQYF. The chain joins TRBV7-9 to TRBJ2-7, with D unresolved. Trimming left V 2 bases short and J 3 bases short, with 5 bases between. Germline CDR1 is SEHNR and CDR2 is FQNEAQ (reference sequence). This CDR3 is 12 amino acids long.

The chain carries TRBV5-6 and TRBJ2-2; 7 nucleotides agree with TRBD2. There are 15 residues in the CDR3. With V trimmed by 0 bases and J by 7 bases, 6 bases remained unmatched. The germline V gene has CDR1 SGHDT and CDR2 YYEEEE. CDR3 nucleotide sequence: TGTGCCAGCAGCTTGGAGGCAGGGAGGGACGGGGAGCTGTTTTTT. As protein: CASSLEAGRDGELFF.

This clone turned up a few times. The chain links TRBV2 to TRBJ2-7, with a weak D call TRBD2 (5 bases). Germline V CDR1 and CDR2: SNHLY, FYNNEI. Trimming took off 6 bases at V and 7 bases at J, with 16 bases between the two ends. The CDR3 extends over 13 amino acids. The CDR3 DNA sequence: TGTGCCAGCAGCTGGAGCGGCATCTTGGAGCAGTACTTC. Its translation: CASSWSGILEQYF.

The J gene is TRBJ1-2, the V gene TRBV2; 7 nucleotides align to TRBD1. This CDR3 contains 17 residues. V gave up 6 bases and J gave up 4 bases; unmatched junction bases: 17. Germline V gives CDR1 SNHLY, CDR2 FYNNEI. The CDR3 is CASRDSKGQPTFYGYTF. DNA of the CDR3: TGTGCCAGCAGGGATTCTAAGGGACAGCCGACCTTCTATGGCTACACCTTC.

The rearrangement joins TRBV11-2 to TRBJ1-5; D is unclear. This CDR3 is 15 amino acids long. V was clipped by 5 bases and J by 4 bases, with 15 bases between them. The germline CDR1 and CDR2 sequences are SGHAT and FQNNGV. The CDR3 DNA reads as TGTGCCAGCAGCCCGGACGGGAGTCCGAATCAGCCCCAGCATTTT. Translating it yields CASSPDGSPNQPQHF.

This chain links TRBV10-3 with TRBJ2-3, with D possibly TRBD1 on 6 matching bases. The CDR3 loop spans 13 amino acids. Germline CDR1 reads ENHRY; CDR2 reads SYGVKD. V was shortened by 6 bases and J by 0 bases, with 7 bases between the two germline ends. The CDR3: CAIRTGSTDTQYF. The CDR3 DNA is TGTGCCATCAGGACAGGAAGCACAGATACGCAGTATTTT.

The rearrangement links TRBV19 to TRBJ2-7; D uncertain. The germline CDR1 and CDR2 sequences are LNHDA and SQIVND (reference sequence). CDR3 length: 14 residues. The V end lost 3 bases, the J end lost 0 bases, and 9 bases lay between the germline ends. The CDR3 DNA sequence: TGTGCCAGTAGTATGGGCAGGAACTCCTACGAGCAGTACTTC. Its protein is CASSMGRNSYEQYF.

This clone was counted once. The chain links TRBV28 to TRBJ1-2; D is uncertain. This CDR3 is 15 amino acids long. The V and J ends lost 5 bases and 0 bases respectively, with 13 bases between them. CDR1 and CDR2 (germline): MDHEN, SYDVKM. The CDR3 DNA reads as TGTGCCAGCAGTCCTTGGGAGAACCCTAACTATGGCTACACCTTC. Residues: CASSPWENPNYGYTF.

This chain uses TRBV2 with TRBJ2-7; 8 bases line up with TRBD2. There are 15 residues in the CDR3. CDR1 is SNHLY and CDR2 is FYNNEI in the germline V gene. Trimming cost V 5 bases and J 0 bases; bases outside gene matches: 6. The CDR3 DNA sequence: TGTGCCAGCAGTTCGGGGGGGAGTACCTCCTACGAGCAGTACTTC. Translating gives CASSSGGSTSYEQYF.